The clone carrying this T cell receptor beta chain was counted at least ten times. What it binds is unknown. Sample time point: newly diagnosed GD, antithyroid drugs for less than 3 months. Researchers made the TCR library from RNA that was extracted from PBMCs. CDR3 size: 13 residues. The V segment lost 6 bases and the J segment 8 bases; nucleotides outside the gene matches: 8. CDR1 is MNHEY and CDR2 is SVGEGT in the germline V gene. Researchers made TCR beta libraries by using iRepertoire HTBI primers and running Arm-PCR on CDR3 regions. TCRdb called the multiplex PCR reads again in MiXCR, with one record for every CDR3 protein. The sample carries about 210,000 distinct CDR3 sequences, about 19% recorded once. The entry originates in a study of regulatory T cells in long-lasting Graves disease. Notes on the study in general: Reduced TCR diversity was observed in persistent Graves' patients versus newly diagnosed patients. When disease was persistent, TRBV28, TRBJ1-2 and TRBJ2-5 were the favored segments. Since the sample size was small, accuracy may have been reduced.

The same data also contributed to another study, on T cells in Graves' hyperthyroidism and ophthalmopathy. This second report adds: A 13 V-J model separated ophthalmopathy from stable hyperthyroidism.

This sequence was found in a woman aged 25 to 39 with Graves disease. The sample consisted of peripheral blood mononuclear cells (PBMCs), taken at new diagnosis, from a patient treated with antithyroid drugs. The chain recombines TRBV6-2 or TRBV6-3 with TRBJ1-2, with TRBD1 identical over 8 bases. In DNA form, the CDR3 reads TGTGCCAGCAGCACCGACAGGGGCGGCGGCTACACCTTC. Amino acid sequence: CASSTDRGGGYTF.